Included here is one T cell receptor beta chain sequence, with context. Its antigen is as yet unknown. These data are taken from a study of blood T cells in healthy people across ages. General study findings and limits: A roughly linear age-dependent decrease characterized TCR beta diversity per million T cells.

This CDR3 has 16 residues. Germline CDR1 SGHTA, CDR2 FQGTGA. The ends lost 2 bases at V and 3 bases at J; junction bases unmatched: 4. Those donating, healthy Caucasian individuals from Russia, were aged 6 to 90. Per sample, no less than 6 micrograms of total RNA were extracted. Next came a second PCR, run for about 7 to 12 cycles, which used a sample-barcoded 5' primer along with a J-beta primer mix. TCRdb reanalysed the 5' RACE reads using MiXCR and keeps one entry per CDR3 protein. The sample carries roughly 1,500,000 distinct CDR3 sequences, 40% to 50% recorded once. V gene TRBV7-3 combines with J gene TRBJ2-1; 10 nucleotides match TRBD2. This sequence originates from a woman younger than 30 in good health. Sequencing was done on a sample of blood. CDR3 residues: CASSLRGTSDYNEQFF. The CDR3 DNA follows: TGTGCCAGCAGCTTACGAGGGACTAGCGACTACAATGAGCAGTTCTTC.